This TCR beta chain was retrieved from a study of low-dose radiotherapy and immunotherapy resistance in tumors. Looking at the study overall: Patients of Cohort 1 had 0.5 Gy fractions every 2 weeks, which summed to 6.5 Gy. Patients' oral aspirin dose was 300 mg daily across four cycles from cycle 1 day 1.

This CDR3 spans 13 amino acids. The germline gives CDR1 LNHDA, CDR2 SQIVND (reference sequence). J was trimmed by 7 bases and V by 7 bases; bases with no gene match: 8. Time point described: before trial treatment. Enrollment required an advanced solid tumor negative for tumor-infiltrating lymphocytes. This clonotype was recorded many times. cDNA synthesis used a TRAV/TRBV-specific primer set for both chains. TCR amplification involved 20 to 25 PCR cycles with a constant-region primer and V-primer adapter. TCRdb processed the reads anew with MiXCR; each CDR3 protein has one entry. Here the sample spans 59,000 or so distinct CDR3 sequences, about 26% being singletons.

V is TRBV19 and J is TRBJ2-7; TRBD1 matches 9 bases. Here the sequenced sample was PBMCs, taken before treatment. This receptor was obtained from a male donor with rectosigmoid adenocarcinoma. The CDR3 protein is CASTTGGAGEQYF. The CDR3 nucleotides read TGTGCCAGTACCACAGGGGGCGCGGGGGAGCAGTACTTC.